These T cell receptor beta chains were read from a single sample in a study of Graves' ophthalmopathy and Graves' hyperthyroidism. TCRdb redid the calling of the multiplex PCR reads with MiXCR, one entry per CDR3 protein. The sample lists roughly 610,000 distinct CDR3 sequences, 22% occurring once. The sequencing input was peripheral blood. The receptor source for this set is a woman between 18 and 30 years old with stable Graves' hyperthyroidism. Some clones in this sample may be carry-over from other donors' samples. Both conserved end residues are part of each CDR3.

v_gene	j_gene	CDR3aa
TRBV18	TRBJ1-1	CASSPRTDLMNTEAFF
TRBV7-2	TRBJ2-5	CASSFLIETQYF
TRBV30	TRBJ1-3	CAWERSSGNTIYF
TRBV7-9	TRBJ2-5	CASSYGQGGTQYF
TRBV6-5	TRBJ1-2	CASSYSRTLGYGYTF
TRBV6-1	TRBJ2-2	CASSEAGQGLNTGELFF
TRBV7-2	TRBJ1-5	CASSLATGGQPQHF
TRBV20-1	TRBJ1-2	CSASFDYGYTF
TRBV6-1	TRBJ1-2	CASSLYGYTF
TRBV27	TRBJ1-2	CASSSDRSDGYTF
TRBV5-1	TRBJ2-4	CASSLEGILAKNIKNF
TRBV7-9	TRBJ2-7	CASSFRDRGLAYEQYF
TRBV12-3/TRBV12-4	TRBJ2-7	CASAAGTGPYEQYF
TRBV6-1	TRBJ2-2	CASSLPGLAGELFF
TRBV7-2	TRBJ2-5	CASSLTSGGAETQYF
TRBV19	TRBJ2-7	CASSSRGEISYEQYF